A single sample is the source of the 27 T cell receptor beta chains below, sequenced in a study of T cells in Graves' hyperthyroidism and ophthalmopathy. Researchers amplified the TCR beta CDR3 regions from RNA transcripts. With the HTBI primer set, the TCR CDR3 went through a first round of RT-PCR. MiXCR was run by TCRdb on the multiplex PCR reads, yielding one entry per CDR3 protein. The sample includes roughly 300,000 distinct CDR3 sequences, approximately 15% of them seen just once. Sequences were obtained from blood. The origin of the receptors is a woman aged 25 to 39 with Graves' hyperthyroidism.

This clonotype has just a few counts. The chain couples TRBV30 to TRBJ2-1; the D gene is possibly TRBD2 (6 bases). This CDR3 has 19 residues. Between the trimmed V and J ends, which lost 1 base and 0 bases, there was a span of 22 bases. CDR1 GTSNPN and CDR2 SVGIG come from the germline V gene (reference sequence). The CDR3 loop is CAWSGEWVAEIHSYNEQFF. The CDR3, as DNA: TGTGCCTGGAGTGGTGAGTGGGTAGCGGAGATACACTCCTACAATGAGCAGTTCTTC.

The CDR3 DNA is TGTGCCAGCAGCTTAGACCGGGACAGCCTGAATGAAAAACTGTTTTTT. Translating it yields CASSLDRDSLNEKLFF. This chain connects TRBV7-2 to TRBJ1-4, with 7 bases that match TRBD1. After removal of 1 base from V and 5 bases from J, the junction contained 7 bases not matched to a gene. Germline V CDR1 and CDR2: SGHTA, FQGNSA. This CDR3 comprises 16 residues.

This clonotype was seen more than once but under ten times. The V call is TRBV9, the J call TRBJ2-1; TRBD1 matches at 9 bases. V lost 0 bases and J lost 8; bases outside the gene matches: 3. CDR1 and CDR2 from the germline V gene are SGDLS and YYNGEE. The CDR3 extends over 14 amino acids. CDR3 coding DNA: TGTGCCAGCAGCGTAGAGGGGGACAGGGATGAGCAGTTCTTC. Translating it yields CASSVEGDRDEQFF.

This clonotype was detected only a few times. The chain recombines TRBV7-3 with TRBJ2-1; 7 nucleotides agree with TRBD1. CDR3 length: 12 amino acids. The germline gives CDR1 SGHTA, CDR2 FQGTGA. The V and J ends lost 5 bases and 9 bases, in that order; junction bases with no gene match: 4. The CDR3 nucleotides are TGTGCCAGCAGCCTAAACAGGGGTGAGCAGTTCTTC. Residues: CASSLNRGEQFF.

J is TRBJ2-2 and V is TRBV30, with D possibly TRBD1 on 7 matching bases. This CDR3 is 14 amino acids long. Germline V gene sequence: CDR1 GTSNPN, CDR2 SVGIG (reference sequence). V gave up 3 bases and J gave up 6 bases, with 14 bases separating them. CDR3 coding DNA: TGTGCCTGGAGACGGAGGGGGCAACCCGGGGAGCTGTTTTTT. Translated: CAWRRRGQPGELFF.

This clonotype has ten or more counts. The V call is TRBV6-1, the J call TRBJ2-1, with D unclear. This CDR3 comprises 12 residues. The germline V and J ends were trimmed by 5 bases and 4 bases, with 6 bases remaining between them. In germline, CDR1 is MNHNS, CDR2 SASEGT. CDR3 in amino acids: CASSSDYNEQFF. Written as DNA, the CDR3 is TGTGCCAGCAGTAGTGATTACAATGAGCAGTTCTTC.

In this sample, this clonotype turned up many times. The CDR3 sequence: CASEDNPTNTGELFF. The CDR3 DNA sequence: TGTGCCAGCGAAGACAACCCCACGAACACCGGGGAGCTGTTTTTT. This chain links TRBV6-1 with TRBJ2-2; D remains ambiguous. The V gene's germline CDR1 is MNHNS and CDR2 SASEGT. CDR3 length: 15 residues. Trimming shortened V by 8 bases and J by 0 bases, and 13 bases separated the two germline ends.

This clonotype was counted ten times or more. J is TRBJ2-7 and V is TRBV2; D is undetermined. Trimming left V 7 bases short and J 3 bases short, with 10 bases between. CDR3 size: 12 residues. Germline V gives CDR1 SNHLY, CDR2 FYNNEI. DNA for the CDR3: TGTGCCAGCAAGGGCTATTTCTACGAGCAGTACTTC. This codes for CASKGYFYEQYF.

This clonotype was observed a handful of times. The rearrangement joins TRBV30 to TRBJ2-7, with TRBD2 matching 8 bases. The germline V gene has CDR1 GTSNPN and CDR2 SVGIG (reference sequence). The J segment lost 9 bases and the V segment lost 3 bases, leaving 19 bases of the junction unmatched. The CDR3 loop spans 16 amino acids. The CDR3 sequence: CAWRGTSGPTGWGQYF. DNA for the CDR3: TGTGCCTGGAGGGGAACTAGCGGACCTACAGGGTGGGGGCAGTACTTC.

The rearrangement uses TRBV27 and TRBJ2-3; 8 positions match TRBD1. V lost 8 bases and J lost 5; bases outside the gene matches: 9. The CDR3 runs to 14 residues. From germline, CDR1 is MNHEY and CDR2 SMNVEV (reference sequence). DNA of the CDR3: TGTGCCAGCGCGACAGGGGTAGGTGGAGATACGCAGTATTTT. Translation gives CASATGVGGDTQYF.

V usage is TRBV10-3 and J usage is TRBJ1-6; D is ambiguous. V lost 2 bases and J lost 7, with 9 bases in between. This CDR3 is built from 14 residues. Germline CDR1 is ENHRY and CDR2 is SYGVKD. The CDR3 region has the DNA TGTGCCATCAGTGAGGACCCGGGGAATTCACCCCTCCACTTT. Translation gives CAISEDPGNSPLHF.

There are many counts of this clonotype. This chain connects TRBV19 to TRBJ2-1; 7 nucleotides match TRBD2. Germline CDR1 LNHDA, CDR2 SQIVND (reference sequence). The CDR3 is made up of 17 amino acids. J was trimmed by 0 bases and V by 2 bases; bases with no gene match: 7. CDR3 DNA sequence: TGTGCCAGTAGTATAAGCCTAGGCGGGAGCTCCTACAATGAGCAGTTCTTC. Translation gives CASSISLGGSSYNEQFF.

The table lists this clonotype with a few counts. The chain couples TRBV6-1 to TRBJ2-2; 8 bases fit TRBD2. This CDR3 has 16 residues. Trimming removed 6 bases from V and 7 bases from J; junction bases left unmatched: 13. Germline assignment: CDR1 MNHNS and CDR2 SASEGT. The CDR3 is CASRTSPGGSHGELFF. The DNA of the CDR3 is TGTGCCAGCAGGACGTCCCCGGGAGGGAGTCACGGGGAGCTGTTTTTT.

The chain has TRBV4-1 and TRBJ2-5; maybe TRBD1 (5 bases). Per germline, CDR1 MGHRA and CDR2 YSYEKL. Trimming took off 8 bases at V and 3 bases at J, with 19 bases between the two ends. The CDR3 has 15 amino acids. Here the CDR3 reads CASGTGHSPKETQYF. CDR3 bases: TGCGCCAGCGGAACCGGACATTCTCCTAAAGAGACCCAGTACTTC.

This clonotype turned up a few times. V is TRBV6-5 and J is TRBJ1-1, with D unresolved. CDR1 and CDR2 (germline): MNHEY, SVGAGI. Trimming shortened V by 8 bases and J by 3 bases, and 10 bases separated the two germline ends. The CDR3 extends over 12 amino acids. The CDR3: CASGLQYTEAFF. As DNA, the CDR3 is TGTGCCAGCGGCTTACAATACACTGAAGCTTTCTTT.

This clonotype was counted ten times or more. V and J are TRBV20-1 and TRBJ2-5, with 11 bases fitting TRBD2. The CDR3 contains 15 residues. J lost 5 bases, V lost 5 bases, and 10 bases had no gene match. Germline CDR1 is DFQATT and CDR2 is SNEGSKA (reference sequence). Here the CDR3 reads CSAPTSGTVGETQYF. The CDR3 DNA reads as TGCAGTGCTCCGACTAGCGGGACTGTGGGGGAGACCCAGTACTTC.

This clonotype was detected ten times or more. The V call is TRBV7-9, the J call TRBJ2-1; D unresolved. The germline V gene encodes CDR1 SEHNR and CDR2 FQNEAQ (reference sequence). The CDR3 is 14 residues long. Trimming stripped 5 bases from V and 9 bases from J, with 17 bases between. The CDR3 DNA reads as TGTGCCAGCAGCCACAACAATGCGGTGGGTGAGCAGTTCTTC. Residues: CASSHNNAVGEQFF.

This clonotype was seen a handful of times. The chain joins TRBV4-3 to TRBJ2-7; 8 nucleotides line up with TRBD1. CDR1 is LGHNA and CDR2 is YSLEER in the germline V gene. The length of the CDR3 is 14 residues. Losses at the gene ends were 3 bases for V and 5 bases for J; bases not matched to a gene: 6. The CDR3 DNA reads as TGCGCCAGCAGCCAGGACAGGGCACTCGACGAGCAGTACTTC. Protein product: CASSQDRALDEQYF.

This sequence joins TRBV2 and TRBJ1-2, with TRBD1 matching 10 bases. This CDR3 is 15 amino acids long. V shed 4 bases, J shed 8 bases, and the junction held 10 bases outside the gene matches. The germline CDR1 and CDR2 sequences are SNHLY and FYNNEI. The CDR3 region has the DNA TGTGCCAGCAGTGGGACAGGGGGAATTGGCCTAGGCTACACCTTC. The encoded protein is CASSGTGGIGLGYTF.

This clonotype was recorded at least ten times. CDR3 bases: TGTGCCACCAGTGATCCGACCAGACCCGAGCAGTACTTC. Translated, it gives CATSDPTRPEQYF. The V call is TRBV24-1, the J call TRBJ2-7, with D hard to call. The CDR3 is made up of 13 amino acids. V was trimmed by 3 bases and J by 6 bases, leaving 11 bases between them. Germline V gene lookup returns CDR1 KGHDR and CDR2 SFDVKD.

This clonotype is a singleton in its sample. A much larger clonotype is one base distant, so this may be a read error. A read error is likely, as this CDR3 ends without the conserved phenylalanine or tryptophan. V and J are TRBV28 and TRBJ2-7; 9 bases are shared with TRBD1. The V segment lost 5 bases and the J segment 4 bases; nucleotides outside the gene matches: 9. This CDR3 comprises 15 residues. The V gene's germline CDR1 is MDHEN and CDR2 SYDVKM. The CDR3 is CASSPPGTGIYEQYL. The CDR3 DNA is TGTGCCAGCAGTCCACCTGGGACAGGGATATACGAGCAGTACCTC.

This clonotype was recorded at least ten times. The CDR3 loop reads CASTHGSEQFF. CDR3 DNA: TGTGCCAGCACCCACGGTAGTGAGCAGTTCTTC. The chain has TRBV6-2 or TRBV6-3 and TRBJ2-1; no clear D. Trimming took off 7 bases at V and 9 bases at J, with 10 bases between the two ends. Per germline, CDR1 MNHEY and CDR2 SVGEGT. The CDR3 loop spans 11 amino acids.

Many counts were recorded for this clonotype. CDR3 amino acids: CSAAPSGPGTQYF. The CDR3 region has the DNA TGCAGTGCTGCCCCTAGCGGTCCTGGGACCCAGTACTTC. This chain connects TRBV20-1 to TRBJ2-5, with 7 nucleotides matching TRBD2. Germline V gene sequence: CDR1 DFQATT, CDR2 SNEGSKA (reference sequence). CDR3 length equals 13 residues. The junction had 10 bases not matched to a gene; V was cut back by 5 bases and J by 7 bases.

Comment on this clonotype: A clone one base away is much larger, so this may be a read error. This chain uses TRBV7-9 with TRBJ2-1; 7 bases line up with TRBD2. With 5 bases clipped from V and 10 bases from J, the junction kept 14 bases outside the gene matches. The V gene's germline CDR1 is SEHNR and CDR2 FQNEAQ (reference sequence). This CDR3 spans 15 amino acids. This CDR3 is CASSPLGGGSYEQFF. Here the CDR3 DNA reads TGTGCCAGCAGCCCCCTCGGCGGCGGGAGCTACGAGCAGTTCTTC.

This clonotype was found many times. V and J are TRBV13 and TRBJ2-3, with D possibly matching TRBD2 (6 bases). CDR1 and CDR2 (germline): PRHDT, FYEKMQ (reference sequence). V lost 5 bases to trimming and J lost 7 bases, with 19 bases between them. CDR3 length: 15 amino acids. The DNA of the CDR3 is TGTGCCAGCAGCGGTGGGATCGGGGCGGGGAATACGCAGTATTTT. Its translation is CASSGGIGAGNTQYF.

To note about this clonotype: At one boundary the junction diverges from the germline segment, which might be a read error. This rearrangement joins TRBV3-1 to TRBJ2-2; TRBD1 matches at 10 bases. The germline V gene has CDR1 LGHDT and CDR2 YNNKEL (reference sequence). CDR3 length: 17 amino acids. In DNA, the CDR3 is TGTGCCAGCAGGCAAGGGGGACAGGGGAGGATAACCGGGGAGCTGTTTTTT. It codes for CASRQGGQGRITGELFF.

CDR3 sequence reads: CASSLSGTGSYNEQFF. CDR3 nucleotides: TGCGCCAGCAGCTTGTCGGGGACAGGGTCCTACAATGAGCAGTTCTTC. This chain uses TRBV5-1 with TRBJ2-1; 9 nucleotides match TRBD1. The V gene's germline CDR1 is SGHRS and CDR2 YFSETQ. Trimming removed 1 base from V and 1 base from J; junction bases left unmatched: 3. CDR3 length: 16 residues. The complete variable domain, with remaining parts taken from reference TRBV5-1 and TRBJ2-1, reads KAGVTQTPRYLIKTRGQQVTLSCSPISGHRSVSWYQQTPGQGLQFLFEYFSETQRNKGNFPGRFSGRQFSNSRSEMNVSTLELGDSALYLCASSLSGTGSYNEQFFGPGTRLTVL.